This TCR beta chain was identified during a study of blood T cell repertoires in COVID-19. Across the study: Sample material is recorded as cDNA or gDNA derived from T cells, B-cell-depleted T cells, or PBMCs.

In the authors' methods: Amplification of reference gene primers was used by the study to estimate nucleated cell counts. Generated by immunoSEQ multiplex PCR, the TCRdb table keeps only in-frame clones and is missing some. That table is the source of V, J and clone size, and D and trimming were worked out from the DNA. Among around 87,000 clones listed, 70% to 80% were seen once. The CDR3 consists of 14 residues. CDR1 and CDR2 (germline): LNHDA, SQIVND (reference sequence). Trimming stripped 6 bases from V and 1 base from J, with 11 bases between. The J gene is TRBJ2-3, the V gene TRBV19; D is possibly TRBD2 (5 bases). Sequencing was carried out using peripheral blood. The TCR originated in a human donor in a cohort sampled during active COVID-19. CDR3 nucleotide sequence: TGTGCCAGTAGGACGGCGGGTCGCACAGATACGCAGTATTTT. It encodes CASRTAGRTDTQYF. Using reference TRBV19 and TRBJ2-3 for the parts outside the CDR3, the full variable domain is DGGITQSPKYLFRKEGQNVTLSCEQNLNHDAMYWYRQDPGQGLRLIYYSQIVNDFQKGDIAEGYSVSREKKESFPLTVTSAQKNPTAFYLCASRTAGRTDTQYFGPGTRLTVL.